This TCR beta chain was documented in a study of T cells in Graves' hyperthyroidism and ophthalmopathy. Broader study findings: Most clonotypes expanded in thyroid above 0.001 were likewise present in blood. In validation, the model predicted ophthalmopathy. These predictions came a median approximately six months before onset.

There were TCR beta CDR3 regions amplified from RNA transcripts. The TCR CDR3 was amplified in a first-round RT-PCR using the HTBI primer set. MiXCR, run by TCRdb on the multiplex PCR reads, gives a single entry per CDR3 protein. The repertoire consists of roughly 500,000 distinct CDR3 sequences, with 40% to 50% occurring once and the leading ten covering about two fifths. Note on this clonotype: Its cognate antigen is unknown.

Investigators excluded patients with uncontrolled infection, other autoimmune disease, pregnancy or lactation. The CDR3 has 16 residues. Trimming removed 3 bases from V and 7 bases from J; junction bases left unmatched: 7. Germline V gene lookup returns CDR1 SGHAT and CDR2 FQNNGV. The receptor's source is an adult woman with Graves' disease, either hyperthyroidism or ophthalmopathy (not recorded which). Sequencing used peripheral blood or thyroid tissue (not recorded which). V is TRBV11-2 and J is TRBJ1-6, with 9 nucleotides matching TRBD1. The CDR3 protein is CASSFRRDRGNSPLHF. The CDR3 DNA reads TGTGCCAGCAGCTTTCGACGTGACAGGGGGAATTCACCCCTCCACTTT.